The TCR beta chain under discussion was sequenced for a study of PD-1 blockade in classical Hodgkin lymphoma. Study-wide results and limits: Newly diagnosed patients and complete responders had comparable diversity at baseline. At baseline, newly diagnosed patients reportedly showed less TCR diversity than healthy donors.

In regard to this clone: As yet, its antigen is unknown.

Exposure to brentuximab vedotin varied, and each patient had relapsed following autologous stem cell transplantation. This table comes from immunoSEQ multiplex PCR, and its TCRdb copy is limited to in-frame clones, with some not included. The table has roughly 40,000 clones, 87% seen once. The CDR3 spans 15 residues. The germline V gene has CDR1 MDHEN and CDR2 SYDVKM. The ends were cut back, 2 bases at V and 0 bases at J, with 8 bases in the middle. Sequencing used peripheral blood mononuclear cells (PBMCs), obtained at baseline. The J gene is TRBJ2-1, the V gene TRBV28; unclear D gene. This receptor was identified in a human donor with classical Hodgkin lymphoma. In DNA, the CDR3 is TGTGCCAGCAGTTTACAACGTCGCTCCTACAATGAGCAGTTCTTC. This encodes CASSLQRRSYNEQFF.